This is a list of T cell receptor beta chains from one sample in a study of CD8 T cells in cerebrospinal fluid in Alzheimer's disease. TCRdb re-analyzed the 10x single-cell sequencing reads; it lists each CDR3 protein once, without DNA. The sample table sets out fewer than 650 distinct CDR3 sequences. The material sequenced was cerebrospinal fluid. The source is a human donor with Alzheimer's disease. The CDR3 runs from the conserved cysteine through the conserved F or W. Fields, in order: clone size, J gene, V gene, CDR3 protein. Part of the rows lack a size; the others show once, few, many or a class for expanded clones.

clone size: medium-sized; J gene: TRBJ1-2; V gene: TRBV27; CDR3 protein: CASRGDFYGYTF
clone size: medium-sized; J gene: TRBJ2-1; V gene: TRBV5-1; CDR3 protein: CASSPGTAAYNEQFF
clone size: large; J gene: TRBJ1-1; V gene: TRBV12-3/TRBV12-4; CDR3 protein: CASSFPRENTEAFF
clone size: large; J gene: TRBJ2-3; V gene: TRBV10-3; CDR3 protein: CAIRGTATSRPITDTQYF
clone size: medium-sized; J gene: TRBJ1-3; V gene: TRBV18; CDR3 protein: CASLIQGNTIYF
clone size: medium-sized; J gene: TRBJ1-2; V gene: TRBV5-1; CDR3 protein: CASSLDMYYGYTF
clone size: large; J gene: TRBJ2-7; V gene: TRBV5-1; CDR3 protein: CASSLVGGAYEQYF
clone size: NA; J gene: TRBJ2-7; V gene: TRBV7-2; CDR3 protein: CASSPWTGIPYEQYF
clone size: large; J gene: TRBJ1-1; V gene: TRBV5-6; CDR3 protein: CASSGRGLGNTEAFF
clone size: large; J gene: TRBJ2-1; V gene: TRBV6-2/TRBV6-3; CDR3 protein: CASTSLASSYNEQFF
clone size: large; J gene: TRBJ2-3; V gene: TRBV19; CDR3 protein: CASSINGADTQYF
clone size: medium-sized; J gene: TRBJ2-7; V gene: TRBV11-2; CDR3 protein: CASSLSDRVEEQYF
clone size: large; J gene: TRBJ2-5; V gene: TRBV20-1; CDR3 protein: CSARDLGRANQETQYF
clone size: NA; J gene: TRBJ1-6; V gene: TRBV6-1; CDR3 protein: CASRFGTGGENSPLHF
clone size: large; J gene: TRBJ2-3; V gene: TRBV6-5; CDR3 protein: CASSRDRASTDTQYF
clone size: medium-sized; J gene: TRBJ1-4; V gene: TRBV5-1; CDR3 protein: CASSLATGGPEKLFF
clone size: NA; J gene: TRBJ2-5; V gene: TRBV20-1; CDR3 protein: CSARDRGSQETQYF
clone size: NA; J gene: TRBJ2-6; V gene: TRBV18; CDR3 protein: CASSPRATGANVLTF
clone size: NA; J gene: TRBJ1-5; V gene: TRBV20-1; CDR3 protein: CSARGALGNNQPQHF
clone size: large; J gene: TRBJ2-7; V gene: TRBV28; CDR3 protein: CASTSSGTLSYEQYF
clone size: large; J gene: TRBJ2-7; V gene: TRBV29-1; CDR3 protein: CSVGAGTGWEQYF
clone size: medium-sized; J gene: TRBJ2-1; V gene: TRBV30; CDR3 protein: CAWRKGLGSYNEQFF
clone size: medium-sized; J gene: TRBJ2-7; V gene: TRBV4-2; CDR3 protein: CASSLRTSGGPVSYEQYF